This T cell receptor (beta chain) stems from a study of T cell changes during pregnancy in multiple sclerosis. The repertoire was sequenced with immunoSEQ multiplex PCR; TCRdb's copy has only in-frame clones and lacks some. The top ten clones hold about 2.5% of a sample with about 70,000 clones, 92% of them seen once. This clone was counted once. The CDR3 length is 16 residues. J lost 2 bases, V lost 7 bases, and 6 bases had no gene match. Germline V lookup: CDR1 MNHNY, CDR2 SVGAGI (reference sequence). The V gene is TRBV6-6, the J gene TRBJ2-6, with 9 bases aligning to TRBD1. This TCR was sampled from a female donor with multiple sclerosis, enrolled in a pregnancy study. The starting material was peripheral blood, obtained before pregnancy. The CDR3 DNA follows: TGTGCCAGCACGGACAGGGGAGGGGCTGGGGCCAACGTCCTGACTTTC. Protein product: CASTDRGGAGANVLTF.